The present entry profiles one TCR beta chain with its context. The antigen remains unidentified. Germline V gives CDR1 SGHNT, CDR2 YYREEE (reference sequence). The CDR3 length is 14 residues. V dropped 5 bases and J dropped 0; count of bases not matched to a gene: 5. The entry originates in a study of OX40 agonist ivuxolimab in advanced cancers. Study information: Ivuxolimab, an antibody that agonizes OX40 (CD134), was administered to the patients.

Assay: immunoSEQ multiplex PCR; the TCRdb copy retains only in-frame clones and omits some. Found here are 90,000 to 100,000 clones, 90% of them singletons; the top ten hold just over 0.15%. General study results and limits: Nonresponders, in some cases, also had low normalized T-cell clonal expansion.

The receptor was isolated from an adult with an advanced solid tumor such as melanoma, head and neck, liver or kidney cancer. The V call is TRBV5-4, the J call TRBJ2-7; 7 bases are shared with TRBD1. Sequencing was performed on CD4+ or CD8+ T cells sorted from blood, taken in a trial of the OX40 agonist ivuxolimab. This chain's CDR3 is CASRRDSGSYEQYF. Here the CDR3 DNA reads TGTGCCAGCAGGAGGGACAGTGGCTCCTACGAGCAGTACTTC.